This section outlines one T cell receptor beta chain sequence together with its context. Its antigen is undetermined. This specimen comes from a study of T cell responses to AZD1222 COVID-19 vaccine. Notes on the study in general: Donors, mostly white British, included more females; clonal diversity was possibly underestimated. Along spike, vaccine-associated CD4 TCRs were found throughout, with dominance at 160-218 and 743-854. Elevations in Spike-specific TCR breadth and depth followed administration of two AZD1222 doses. The reported proportion of spike-specific TCRs targeting unmutated variant regions was nearly half.

TCRdb's table, derived via immunoSEQ multiplex PCR, lists solely in-frame clones and lacks some. This specimen shows about 140,000 clones; the ten leading clones hold about 2.2%. Germline V gene lookup returns CDR1 LGHDT and CDR2 YNNKEL (reference sequence). The CDR3 length is 19 residues. V was clipped by 4 bases and J by 5 bases; unmatched bases: 15. This sequence joins TRBV3-1 (or the pseudogene TRBV3-2) and TRBJ2-7; 15 nucleotides line up with TRBD2. The specimen was peripheral blood. The TCR sequence derives from an adult in good health. The CDR3 DNA follows: TGTGCCAGCAGCCCATGGACTAGCGGGGGGGAGTATACGGCGGACGAGCAGTACTTC. Protein product: CASSPWTSGGEYTADEQYF.